This TCR beta chain was captured by sequencing in a study of T cells in localized non-small cell lung cancer. Study conclusions and caveats: Longer overall survival associated with higher blood T cell density; shorter survival with higher adjacent-lung clonality. T cell clonality was highest in uninvolved adjacent lung, above tumor.

The germline V and J ends were trimmed by 4 bases and 0 bases, with 7 bases remaining between them. The V gene's germline CDR1 is SGDLS and CDR2 YYNGEE. This CDR3 has 13 residues. A remark on this clone: No antigen is known for it.

The repertoire was sequenced with immunoSEQ multiplex PCR; TCRdb's copy has only in-frame clones and lacks some. The data show 25,000 or so clones, with about 81% seen just once and about 4% held by the top ten. Source: peripheral blood, taken before any cancer treatment. The chain has TRBV9 and TRBJ1-1; a weak D match, TRBD1 (5 bases). This receptor was taken from a woman aged 40 to 75 with stage I lung adenocarcinoma. The CDR3 bases are TGTGCCAGCAGCTGGGGGATGAACACTGAAGCTTTCTTT. Its translation: CASSWGMNTEAFF.